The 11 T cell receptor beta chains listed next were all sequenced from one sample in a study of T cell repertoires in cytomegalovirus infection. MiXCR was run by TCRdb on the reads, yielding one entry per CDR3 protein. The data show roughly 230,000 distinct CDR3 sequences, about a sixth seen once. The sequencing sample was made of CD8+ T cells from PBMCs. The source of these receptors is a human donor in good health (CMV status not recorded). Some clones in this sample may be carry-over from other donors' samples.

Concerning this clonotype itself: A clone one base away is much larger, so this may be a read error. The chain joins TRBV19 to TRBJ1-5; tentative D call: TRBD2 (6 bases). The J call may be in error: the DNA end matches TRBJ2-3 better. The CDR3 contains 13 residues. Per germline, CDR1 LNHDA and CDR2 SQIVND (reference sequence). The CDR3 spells CASSIRRAQPQYF. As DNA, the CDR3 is TGTGCCAGTAGTATAAGGAGGGCTCAGCCCCAGTATTTT.

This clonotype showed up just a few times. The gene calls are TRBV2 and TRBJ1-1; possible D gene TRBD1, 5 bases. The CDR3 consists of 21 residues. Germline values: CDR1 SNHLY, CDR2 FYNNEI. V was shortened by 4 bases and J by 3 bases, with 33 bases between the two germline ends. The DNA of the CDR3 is TGTGCCAGCAGTGCGGGGGGGAGGATTCGGAGGGGCCCTCTCGACGACACTGAAGCTTTCTTT. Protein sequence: CASSAGGRIRRGPLDDTEAFF.

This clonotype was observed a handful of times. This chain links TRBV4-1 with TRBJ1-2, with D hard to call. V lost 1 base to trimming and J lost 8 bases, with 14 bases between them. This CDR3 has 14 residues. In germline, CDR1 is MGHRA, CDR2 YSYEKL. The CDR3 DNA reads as TGCGCCAGCAGCCAAGTAGATGGTTTGAGGGGCTACACCTTC. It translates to CASSQVDGLRGYTF.

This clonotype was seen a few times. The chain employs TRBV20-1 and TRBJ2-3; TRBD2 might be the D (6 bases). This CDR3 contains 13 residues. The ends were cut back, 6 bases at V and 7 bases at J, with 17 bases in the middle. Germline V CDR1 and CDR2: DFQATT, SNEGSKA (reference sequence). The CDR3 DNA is TGCAGTGCGCCTGGGGACTTATTGTATACGCAGTATTTT. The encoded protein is CSAPGDLLYTQYF.

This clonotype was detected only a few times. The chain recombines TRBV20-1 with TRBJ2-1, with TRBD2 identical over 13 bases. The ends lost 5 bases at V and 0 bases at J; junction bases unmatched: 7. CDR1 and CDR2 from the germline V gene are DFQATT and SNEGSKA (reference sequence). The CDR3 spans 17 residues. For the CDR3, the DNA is TGCAGTGCTTCGGGACTAGCGGGGTTGAGCTCCTACAATGAGCAGTTCTTC. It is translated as CSASGLAGLSSYNEQFF.

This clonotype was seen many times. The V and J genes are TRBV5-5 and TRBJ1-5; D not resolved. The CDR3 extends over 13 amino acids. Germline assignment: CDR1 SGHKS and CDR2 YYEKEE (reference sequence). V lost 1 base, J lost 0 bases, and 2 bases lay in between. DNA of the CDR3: TGTGCCAGCAGCTTGCTTAGCAATCAGCCCCAGCATTTT. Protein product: CASSLLSNQPQHF.

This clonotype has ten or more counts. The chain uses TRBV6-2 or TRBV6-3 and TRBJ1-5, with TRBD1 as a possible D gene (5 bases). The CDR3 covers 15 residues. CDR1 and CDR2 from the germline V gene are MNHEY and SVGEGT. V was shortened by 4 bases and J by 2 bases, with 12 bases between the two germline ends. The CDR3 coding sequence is TGTGCCAGCAGTTCGGAGGGGTTCGGCAATCAGCCCCAGCATTTT. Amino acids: CASSSEGFGNQPQHF.

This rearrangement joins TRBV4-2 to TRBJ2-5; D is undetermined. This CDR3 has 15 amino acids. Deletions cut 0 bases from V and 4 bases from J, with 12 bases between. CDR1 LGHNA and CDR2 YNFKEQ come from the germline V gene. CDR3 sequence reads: CASSQEFLVVETQYF. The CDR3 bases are TGTGCCAGCAGCCAAGAATTCCTAGTTGTAGAGACCCAGTACTTC.

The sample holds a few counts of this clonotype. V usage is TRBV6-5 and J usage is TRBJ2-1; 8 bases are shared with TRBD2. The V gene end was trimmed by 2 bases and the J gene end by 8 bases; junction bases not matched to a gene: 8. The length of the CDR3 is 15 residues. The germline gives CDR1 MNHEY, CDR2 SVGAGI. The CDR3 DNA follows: TGTGCCAGCAGTTACGGAGCGGGGGCCGGGGATGAGCAGTTCTTC. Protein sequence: CASSYGAGAGDEQFF.

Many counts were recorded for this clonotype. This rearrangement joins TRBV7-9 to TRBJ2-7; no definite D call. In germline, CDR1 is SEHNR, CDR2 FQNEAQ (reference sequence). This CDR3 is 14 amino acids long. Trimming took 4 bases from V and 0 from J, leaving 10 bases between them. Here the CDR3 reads CASSSETFSYEQYF. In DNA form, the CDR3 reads TGTGCCAGCAGCTCAGAGACTTTCTCCTACGAGCAGTACTTC.

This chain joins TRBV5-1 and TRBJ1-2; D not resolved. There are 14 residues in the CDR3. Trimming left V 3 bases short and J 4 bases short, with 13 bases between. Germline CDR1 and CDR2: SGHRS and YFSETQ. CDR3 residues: CASSSEEAAYGYTF. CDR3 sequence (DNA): TGCGCCAGCAGCTCCGAGGAGGCCGCCTATGGCTACACCTTC. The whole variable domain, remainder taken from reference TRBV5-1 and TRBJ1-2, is KAGVTQTPRYLIKTRGQQVTLSCSPISGHRSVSWYQQTPGQGLQFLFEYFSETQRNKGNFPGRFSGRQFSNSRSEMNVSTLELGDSALYLCASSSEEAAYGYTFGSGTRLTVV.